The 2 T cell receptor beta chains presented below share a single source sample, sequenced in a study of blood T cell repertoires in COVID-19. Here immunoSEQ multiplex PCR was the method, and the copy in TCRdb shows in-frame clones only, minus some. The sample has roughly 400,000 clones; 90% are singletons. Source material: PBMCs or T cells enriched from blood (not recorded which). The receptors were sampled from a man aged 18 to 30 who had recovered from COVID-19.

J is TRBJ1-2 and V is TRBV18; D is unclear. With 2 bases removed from V and 7 bases from J, the gap between germline ends came to 8 bases. Germline CDR1 reads KGHSH; CDR2 reads LQKENI. The CDR3 sequence is 12 residues long. This chain's CDR3 is CASSPSDVGYTF. The CDR3 DNA is TGTGCCAGCTCACCATCAGATGTTGGCTACACCTTC.

The chain couples TRBV28 to TRBJ2-6, with unresolved D. The V end was cut by 1 base, the J end by 2 bases, with 6 bases between. The CDR3 extends over 15 amino acids. Germline assignment: CDR1 MDHEN and CDR2 SYDVKM. The CDR3 region is CASSLSFPGANVLTF. The CDR3 DNA is TGTGCCAGCAGTTTATCGTTTCCTGGGGCCAACGTCCTGACTTTC.